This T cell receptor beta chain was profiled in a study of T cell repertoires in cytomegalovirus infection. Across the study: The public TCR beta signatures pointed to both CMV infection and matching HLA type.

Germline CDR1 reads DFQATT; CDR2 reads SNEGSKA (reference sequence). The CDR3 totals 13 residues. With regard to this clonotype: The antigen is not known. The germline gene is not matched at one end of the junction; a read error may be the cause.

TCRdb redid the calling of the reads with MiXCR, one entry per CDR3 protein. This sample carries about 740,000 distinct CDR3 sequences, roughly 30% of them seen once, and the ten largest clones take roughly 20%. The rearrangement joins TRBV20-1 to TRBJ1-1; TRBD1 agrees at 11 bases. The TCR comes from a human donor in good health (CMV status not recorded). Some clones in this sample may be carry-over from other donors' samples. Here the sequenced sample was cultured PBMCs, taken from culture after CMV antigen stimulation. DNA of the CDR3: TGCAGGGCAGGGACAGGGGGGAACACTGAAGCCTTCTTT. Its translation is CRAGTGGNTEAFF.